The 27 T cell receptor beta chains listed next were all sequenced from one sample in a study of blood T cell repertoires in COVID-19 (dated by TCRdb to the early 2020s). Libraries were prepared through the immunoSEQ multiplex PCR assay. TCRdb carries this immuneACCESS record with in-frame sequences only. Its versions omit some clonotypes, under half of them owing to an unresolved V gene in the studies checked, with the rest unexplained. The sample profile shows more than 200,000 clones; about 85% of them were found once. The ten top clones hold around 6% of the sample. The sample taken for sequencing was PBMCs or T cells enriched from blood (not recorded which). Every receptor here comes from a young woman with acute COVID-19.

The rearrangement links TRBV15 to TRBJ1-2; D is unclear. The CDR3 contains 14 residues. Trimming removed 4 bases at V and 3 bases at J, with 12 bases between. CDR1 and CDR2 (germline): LNHNV, YYDKDF (reference sequence). CDR3 nucleotides: TGTGCCACCAGCACGGGGATGCGGGACTATGGCTACACCTTC. Its protein is CATSTGMRDYGYTF.

The V and J genes are TRBV19 and TRBJ2-3; D perhaps matches TRBD1 (5 bases). CDR3 size: 13 residues. The V end was cut by 4 bases, the J end by 2 bases, with 7 bases between. Per germline, CDR1 LNHDA and CDR2 SQIVND (reference sequence). CDR3 DNA: TGTGCCAGTAGTACAGGGTACACAGATACGCAGTATTTT. Translation: CASSTGYTDTQYF.

The chain recombines TRBV11-2 with TRBJ2-3, with 14 bases lining up with TRBD2. J gave up 3 bases and V 5 bases, and 7 bases lay outside the gene matches. The CDR3 totals 17 residues. The germline CDR1 and CDR2 sequences are SGHAT and FQNNGV. The CDR3 sequence is CASSLGTSGSRTDTQYF. The CDR3 DNA reads TGTGCCAGCAGCCTAGGGACTAGCGGGAGTAGGACAGATACGCAGTATTTT.

The chain carries TRBV7-3 and TRBJ2-5; possible D gene TRBD1, 5 bases. This CDR3 region has 13 residues. V lost 4 bases to trimming and J lost 5 bases, with 11 bases between them. The V gene's germline CDR1 is SGHTA and CDR2 FQGTGA. As DNA, the CDR3 is TGTGCCAGCAGCTCATCAGGGTCGGAGACCCAGTACTTC. Its protein product is CASSSSGSETQYF.

The chain has TRBV5-6 and TRBJ1-5; D ambiguous. CDR3 length equals 12 residues. Germline V gene sequence: CDR1 SGHDT, CDR2 YYEEEE. Trimming removed 4 bases from V and 4 bases from J, with 6 bases in between. CDR3 loop: CASSVTNQPQHF. The CDR3 bases are TGTGCCAGCAGCGTAACAAATCAGCCCCAGCATTTT.

The rearrangement uses TRBV7-8 and TRBJ1-1; 8 bases line up with TRBD1. The germline V gene encodes CDR1 SGHVS and CDR2 FQNEAQ. The CDR3 is made up of 16 amino acids. Trimming cost V 5 bases and J 1 base; bases outside gene matches: 9. This CDR3 reads CASSGGTGYWNTEAFF. CDR3 nucleotides: TGTGCCAGCAGCGGTGGGACAGGCTATTGGAACACTGAAGCTTTCTTT. The full variable domain, rest sourced from reference TRBV7-8 and TRBJ1-1, is GAGVSQSPRYKVAKRGQDVALRCDPISGHVSLFWYQQALGQGPEFLTYFQNEAQLDKSGLPSDRFFAERPEGSVSTLKIQRTQQEDSAVYLCASSGGTGYWNTEAFFGQGTRLTVV.

The chain employs TRBV28 and TRBJ2-7; 8 bases map to TRBD2. This CDR3 has 15 residues. After removal of 5 bases from V and 2 bases from J, the junction contained 8 bases not matched to a gene. Germline V gene data show CDR1 as MDHEN and CDR2 as SYDVKM. The CDR3 nucleotides read TGTGCCAGCAGTCCCGGGGGGGTAACCCCCTACGAGCAGTACTTC. This sequence encodes CASSPGGVTPYEQYF.

This sequence joins TRBV5-6 and TRBJ1-2, with 9 bases aligning to TRBD1. Germline V gene lookup returns CDR1 SGHDT and CDR2 YYEEEE. V lost 4 bases to trimming and J lost 6 bases; unmatched junction nucleotides: 13. This CDR3 has 16 residues. The CDR3 DNA reads as TGTGCCAGCAGCACCGGCCAACAGGGGGCGTTGGATGGCTACACCTTC. Protein: CASSTGQQGALDGYTF.

This clone was detected a few times. V usage is TRBV19 and J usage is TRBJ2-7; unclear D gene. Germline lookup yields CDR1 LNHDA and CDR2 SQIVND (reference sequence). Trimming left V 5 bases short and J 0 bases short, with 14 bases between. CDR3 size: 15 residues. In nucleotides, the CDR3 is TGTGCCAGTAGTGGCGCGGCGGCTGTCTCCTACGAGCAGTACTTC. Translation gives CASSGAAAVSYEQYF.

This clone was detected once. The chain joins TRBV11-2 to TRBJ1-2, with TRBD1 matching 8 bases. The CDR3 totals 14 residues. Unmatched junction bases numbered 6, after V lost 5 bases and J lost 4 bases. CDR1 is SGHAT and CDR2 is FQNNGV in the germline V gene. CDR3 in amino acids: CASSPRQGSYGYTF. CDR3 nucleotides: TGTGCCAGCAGCCCCAGACAGGGGAGCTATGGCTACACCTTC.

The gene calls are TRBV6-5 and TRBJ2-6; maybe TRBD1 (5 bases). Germline assignment: CDR1 MNHEY and CDR2 SVGAGI. Trimming shortened V by 4 bases and J by 0 bases, and 7 bases separated the two germline ends. The CDR3 is made up of 15 amino acids. The CDR3 sequence is CASSWTRSGANVLTF. The CDR3 nucleotides are TGTGCCAGCAGTTGGACACGCTCTGGGGCCAACGTCCTGACTTTC.

This clone came up once. This chain connects TRBV6-4 to TRBJ2-1, with D hard to call. CDR1 and CDR2 from the germline V gene are MRHNA and SNTAGT. The V end lost 4 bases, the J end lost 5 bases, and 12 bases lay between the germline ends. The CDR3 runs to 14 residues. The CDR3: CASSVSARHNEQFF. The CDR3 nucleotides read TGTGCCAGCAGTGTTTCTGCGCGGCACAATGAGCAGTTCTTC.

This clone was seen just once. This rearrangement joins TRBV5-1 to TRBJ2-7; TRBD1 matches at 8 bases. This CDR3 comprises 14 residues. In germline, CDR1 is SGHRS, CDR2 YFSETQ. With 4 bases clipped from V and 4 bases from J, the junction kept 7 bases outside the gene matches. In DNA, the CDR3 is TGCGCCAGCAGCAGGGACAGGCGAACATACGAGCAGTACTTC. Translated: CASSRDRRTYEQYF.

This clone was observed a few times. V is TRBV28 and J is TRBJ2-1; tentatively, D is TRBD2 (5 bases). Between the trimmed V and J ends, which lost 4 bases and 0 bases, there was a span of 28 bases. Germline loops: CDR1 MDHEN, CDR2 SYDVKM. The CDR3 loop spans 21 amino acids. CDR3 in amino acids: CASSSAARGRAAQSSYNEQFF. CDR3 bases: TGTGCCAGCAGTTCGGCGGCGAGAGGGCGCGCTGCCCAGAGCTCCTACAATGAGCAGTTCTTC.

V and J are TRBV24-1 and TRBJ2-3, with D unresolved. The CDR3 runs to 13 residues. The V gene's germline CDR1 is KGHDR and CDR2 SFDVKD. V lost 7 bases to trimming and J lost 2 bases, with 9 bases between them. The CDR3 region is CATRDGITDTQYF. CDR3 sequence (DNA): TGTGCCACCAGGGATGGCATCACAGATACGCAGTATTTT.

V gene TRBV30 combines with J gene TRBJ1-6; the match to TRBD1 covers 8 bases. The CDR3 spans 13 residues. CDR1 and CDR2 from the germline V gene are GTSNPN and SVGIG (reference sequence). V shed 2 bases, J shed 13 bases, and the junction held 7 bases outside the gene matches. The DNA of the CDR3 is TGTGCCTGGAGTTCAGGACAGGGTAAGCCCCTCCACTTT. It encodes CAWSSGQGKPLHF. The full variable domain, its missing parts supplied by reference TRBV30 and TRBJ1-6, is SQTIHQWPATLVQPVGSPLSLECTVEGTSNPNLYWYRQAAGRGLQLLFYSVGIGQISSEVPQNLSASRPQDRQFILSSKKLLLSDSGFYLCAWSSGQGKPLHFGNGTRLTVT.

The chain carries TRBV18 and TRBJ1-5; 8 positions agree with TRBD1. The CDR3 contains 18 residues. J was trimmed by 4 bases and V by 2 bases; bases with no gene match: 13. Per germline, CDR1 KGHSH and CDR2 LQKENI. The CDR3: CASSPAPQGTGSNQPQHF. The CDR3, as DNA: TGTGCCAGCTCACCAGCCCCGCAGGGGACAGGTAGTAATCAGCCCCAGCATTTT.

V is TRBV7-2 and J is TRBJ2-7; TRBD2 aligns across 13 bases. With V trimmed by 5 bases and J by 2 bases, 3 bases remained unmatched. The V gene's germline CDR1 is SGHTA and CDR2 FQGNSA. The CDR3 is 15 amino acids. CDR3 bases: TGTGCCAGCAGCCCGACTAGCGGGAGGCCCTACGAGCAGTACTTC. Amino acid sequence: CASSPTSGRPYEQYF.

This clone turned up a few times. This chain joins TRBV9 and TRBJ2-1, with D possibly being TRBD1 (5 bases). The germline V gene has CDR1 SGDLS and CDR2 YYNGEE. The length of the CDR3 is 14 residues. V lost 0 bases and J 9 bases, leaving 13 bases between the germline ends. The CDR3 is CASSVVSGNGEQFF. CDR3 DNA sequence: TGTGCCAGCAGCGTAGTGTCAGGGAACGGTGAGCAGTTCTTC.

The chain carries TRBV11-2 and TRBJ1-1; unclear D gene. Trimming removed 5 bases at V and 1 base at J, with 14 bases between. CDR3 length: 15 amino acids. Germline V gives CDR1 SGHAT, CDR2 FQNNGV. The CDR3 sequence is CASSPLWTSNTEAFF. In nucleotides, the CDR3 is TGTGCCAGCAGCCCCCTCTGGACTTCGAACACTGAAGCTTTCTTT. Drawing the rest from reference TRBV11-2 and TRBJ1-1, the complete variable domain is EAGVAQSPRYKIIEKRQSVAFWCNPISGHATLYWYQQILGQGPKLLIQFQNNGVVDDSQLPKDRFSAERLKGVDSTLKIQPAKLEDSAVYLCASSPLWTSNTEAFFGQGTRLTVV.

The gene calls are TRBV5-5 and TRBJ2-7; TRBD1 agrees at 8 bases. J was trimmed by 3 bases and V by 5 bases; bases with no gene match: 10. The germline V gene encodes CDR1 SGHKS and CDR2 YYEKEE (reference sequence). The CDR3 covers 15 residues. The CDR3 DNA is TGTGCCAGCAGGCGGACAGGGTCCCTCGACTACGAGCAGTACTTC. Amino acid sequence: CASRRTGSLDYEQYF.

The CDR3, as DNA: TGTGCCAGCAGCCCACTAGCGGGGGGTCCCTCAGATACGCAGTATTTT. Protein sequence: CASSPLAGGPSDTQYF. The chain couples TRBV7-6 to TRBJ2-3; 12 nucleotides align to TRBD2. The V and J ends lost 5 bases and 4 bases, in that order; junction bases with no gene match: 7. The CDR3 contains 16 residues. From germline, CDR1 is SGHVS and CDR2 FNYEAQ. Filled out from reference TRBV7-6 and TRBJ2-3, the complete variable domain reads GAGVSQSPRYKVTKRGQDVALRCDPISGHVSLYWYRQALGQGPEFLTYFNYEAQQDKSGLPNDRFSAERPEGSISTLTIQRTEQRDSAMYRCASSPLAGGPSDTQYFGPGTRLTVL.

The V gene is TRBV28, the J gene TRBJ2-5; TRBD1 aligns across 7 bases. Germline V gene sequence: CDR1 MDHEN, CDR2 SYDVKM. V dropped 7 bases and J dropped 5; count of bases not matched to a gene: 13. The CDR3 loop spans 15 amino acids. The CDR3 is CASTYDRASGETQYF. In nucleotides, the CDR3 is TGTGCCAGCACTTACGACAGGGCGTCAGGCGAGACCCAGTACTTC.

This chain links TRBV5-1 with TRBJ2-1; TRBD1 aligns across 7 bases. V shed 2 bases and J 5 bases; nucleotides not matched to a gene: 7. Germline-derived CDR1 and CDR2 are SGHRS and YFSETQ. The CDR3 is made up of 15 amino acids. CDR3 sequence: CASSFAQGMNNEQFF. The CDR3 coding sequence is TGCGCCAGCAGCTTCGCACAGGGGATGAACAATGAGCAGTTCTTC.

The DNA of the CDR3 is TGTGCCAGCAGTTTAACAGGAGAGGTCAATCAGCCCCAGCATTTT. It codes for CASSLTGEVNQPQHF. This sequence joins TRBV28 and TRBJ1-5; D possibly corresponds to TRBD1 (5 bases). The V and J ends lost 2 bases and 3 bases respectively, with 11 bases between them. The germline V gene encodes CDR1 MDHEN and CDR2 SYDVKM. The CDR3 consists of 15 residues.

The chain is built from TRBV6-1 and TRBJ1-5; TRBD1 agrees at 9 bases. Germline V gives CDR1 MNHNS, CDR2 SASEGT. Trimming cost V 3 bases and J 2 bases; bases outside gene matches: 11. This CDR3 contains 18 residues. This chain's CDR3 is CASSERGQGQARNQPQHF. CDR3 coding DNA: TGTGCCAGCAGTGAGCGGGGACAGGGCCAAGCGCGCAATCAGCCCCAGCATTTT.

The chain has TRBV7-8 and TRBJ1-3; a possible D gene is TRBD1 (6 bases). Trimming took 5 bases from V and 0 from J, leaving 14 bases between them. There are 16 residues in the CDR3. CDR1 and CDR2 from the germline V gene are SGHVS and FQNEAQ. CDR3 residues: CASSRGPTVSGNTIYF. As DNA, the CDR3 is TGTGCCAGCAGCCGGGGGCCCACGGTCTCTGGAAACACCATATATTTT.